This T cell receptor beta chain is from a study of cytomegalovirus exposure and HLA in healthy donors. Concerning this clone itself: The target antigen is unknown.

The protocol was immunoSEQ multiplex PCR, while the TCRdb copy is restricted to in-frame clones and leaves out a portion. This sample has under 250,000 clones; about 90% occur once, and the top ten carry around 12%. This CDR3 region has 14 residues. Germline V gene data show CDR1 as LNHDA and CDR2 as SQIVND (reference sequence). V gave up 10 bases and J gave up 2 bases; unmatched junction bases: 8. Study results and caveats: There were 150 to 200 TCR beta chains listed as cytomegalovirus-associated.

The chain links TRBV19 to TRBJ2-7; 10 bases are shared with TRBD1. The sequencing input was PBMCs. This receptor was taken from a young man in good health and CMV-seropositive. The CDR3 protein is CATGRGTGAYEQYF. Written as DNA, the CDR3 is TGTGCCACTGGACGCGGGACAGGGGCCTACGAGCAGTACTTC.